These 27 T cell receptor beta chains share one sample of origin, sequenced in a study of blood T cell repertoires in COVID-19. Using immunoSEQ multiplex PCR, the repertoire was profiled, and TCRdb retains in-frame clones only, with some absent. The sample records more than 45,000 clones, roughly nine tenths being singletons. The sequencing sample was made of peripheral blood. These receptors came from a man in his 70s with active COVID-19.

The J gene is TRBJ1-2, the V gene TRBV12-3 or TRBV12-4, with D perhaps matching TRBD1 (6 bases). Trimming stripped 6 bases from V and 4 bases from J, with 12 bases between. This CDR3 has 13 amino acids. In nucleotides, the CDR3 is TGTGCCAGCAGGACAGGTTCAACCTATGGCTACACCTTC. This sequence encodes CASRTGSTYGYTF.

The chain combines TRBV29-1 with TRBJ1-4; D gene unclear. Trimming cost V 6 bases and J 5 bases, with 16 bases left between them. There are 14 residues in the CDR3. CDR1 and CDR2 from the germline V gene are SQVTM and ANQGSEA. The DNA for the CDR3 is TGCAGCGTAAAAGGAGCCAGTCGGAATGAAAAACTGTTTTTT. It translates to CSVKGASRNEKLFF.

CDR3 bases: TGTGCCAGCAGGCCGACAGGGAGGTATTCCGGGGAGCTGTTTTTT. The encoded protein is CASRPTGRYSGELFF. The chain couples TRBV28 to TRBJ2-2, with a weak D call TRBD1 (7 bases). This CDR3 spans 15 amino acids. Germline V gives CDR1 MDHEN, CDR2 SYDVKM. V lost 6 bases and J lost 6, with 17 bases in between.

V gene TRBV28 combines with J gene TRBJ1-2, with a tentative D call TRBD1 (5 bases). CDR1 and CDR2 (germline): MDHEN, SYDVKM. There are 15 residues in the CDR3. The V end was cut by 6 bases, the J end by 7 bases, with 21 bases between. The CDR3 region has the DNA TGTGCCAGCAGCCTCCTCCGTCATGGGGCGCTTGGCTACACCTTC. Residues: CASSLLRHGALGYTF.

The V call is TRBV7-2, the J call TRBJ1-5, with 7 bases lining up with TRBD1. This CDR3 has 13 amino acids. From germline, CDR1 is SGHTA and CDR2 FQGNSA. The V segment lost 5 bases and the J segment 9 bases; nucleotides outside the gene matches: 7. This CDR3 reads CASSLQGFRPQHF. CDR3 bases: TGTGCCAGCAGCCTACAGGGGTTTCGGCCCCAGCATTTT.

This rearrangement joins TRBV2 to TRBJ1-2; D not resolved. With 3 bases removed from V and 0 bases from J, the gap between germline ends came to 8 bases. From germline, CDR1 is SNHLY and CDR2 FYNNEI. This CDR3 contains 14 residues. CDR3 sequence reads: CASSDHYSNYGYTF. CDR3 bases: TGTGCCAGCAGTGATCACTACTCTAACTATGGCTACACCTTC.

This sequence joins TRBV3-1 (or the pseudogene TRBV3-2) and TRBJ1-1; the D gene is possibly TRBD1 (5 bases). CDR1 is LGHDT, CDR2 YNNKEL, per germline (reference sequence). The CDR3 sequence is 14 residues long. Trimming removed 0 bases from V and 4 bases from J, with 9 bases in between. CDR3 protein: CASSQDSGATEAFF. The CDR3 DNA sequence: TGTGCCAGCAGCCAAGATTCTGGGGCCACTGAAGCTTTCTTT.

Here the CDR3 DNA reads TGTGCCAGTAGTATCGGTATCGGGGAGCTGTTTTTT. It translates to CASSIGIGELFF. The V call is TRBV19, the J call TRBJ2-2; D gene unclear. The CDR3 loop spans 12 amino acids. CDR1 is LNHDA and CDR2 is SQIVND in the germline V gene (reference sequence). Trimming pared 3 bases from V and 7 bases from J, leaving 6 bases between.

The chain couples TRBV3-1 (or the pseudogene TRBV3-2) to TRBJ1-4, with 10 bases that match TRBD1. The CDR3 is 14 residues long. Germline lookup yields CDR1 LGHDT and CDR2 YNNKEL (reference sequence). The J segment lost 5 bases and the V segment lost 3 bases, leaving 0 bases of the junction unmatched. The CDR3 protein is CASSQDRGNEKLFF. Written as DNA, the CDR3 is TGTGCCAGCAGCCAGGACAGGGGGAATGAAAAACTGTTTTTT.

The genes are TRBV10-1 and TRBJ2-2, with 11 bases identical to TRBD1. In germline, CDR1 is WNHNN, CDR2 SYGVQD (reference sequence). V was pared by 6 bases and J by 2 bases, with 8 bases of the junction left unmatched. The CDR3 has 17 amino acids. The CDR3 loop reads CASSDTGTGGNTGELFF. The CDR3 nucleotides read TGCGCCAGCAGCGACACCGGGACAGGGGGAAACACCGGGGAGCTGTTTTTT.

The chain uses TRBV6-5 and TRBJ1-2; 7 bases agree with TRBD1. Germline V CDR1 and CDR2: MNHEY, SVGAGI. The CDR3 has 14 residues. V shed 2 bases, J shed 8 bases, and the junction held 8 bases outside the gene matches. This CDR3 is CASSYEGAESGYTF. The CDR3 DNA is TGTGCCAGCAGTTACGAGGGGGCGGAAAGCGGCTACACCTTC.

The gene calls are TRBV3-1 (or the pseudogene TRBV3-2) and TRBJ2-1, with TRBD1 matching 10 bases. Germline V gene sequence: CDR1 LGHDT, CDR2 YNNKEL (reference sequence). V lost 4 bases, J lost 5 bases, and 5 bases stayed unmatched. The CDR3 covers 15 residues. The CDR3 reads CASSPGQGFDNEQFF. CDR3 bases: TGTGCCAGCAGCCCGGGACAGGGGTTCGACAATGAGCAGTTCTTC.

This rearrangement joins TRBV24-1 to TRBJ2-1; 10 nucleotides align to TRBD2. Trimming cost V 5 bases and J 7 bases; bases outside gene matches: 10. The CDR3 covers 16 residues. Germline V lookup: CDR1 KGHDR, CDR2 SFDVKD. CDR3 nucleotide sequence: TGTGCCACCAGTGCAAGCGGGGGGGCCTCGGTTAATGAGCAGTTCTTC. It translates to CATSASGGASVNEQFF.

This chain joins TRBV15 and TRBJ2-2, with D possibly TRBD2 on 6 matching bases. V was shortened by 0 bases and J by 6 bases, with 11 bases between the two germline ends. CDR1 and CDR2 from the germline V gene are LNHNV and YYDKDF (reference sequence). The CDR3 totals 15 residues. The CDR3 spells CATSRDGRFPGELFF. The CDR3 region has the DNA TGTGCCACCAGCAGAGATGGGAGGTTTCCCGGGGAGCTGTTTTTT.

This chain links TRBV27 with TRBJ2-4; no definite D call. CDR3 length: 13 amino acids. Germline CDR1 reads MNHEY; CDR2 reads SMNVEV (reference sequence). V lost 6 bases and J lost 6, with 12 bases in between. CDR3 in DNA: TGTGCCAGCAGCTTCCGCGCTCGAAACATTCAGTACTTC. It specifies CASSFRARNIQYF.

The V call is TRBV7-9, the J call TRBJ1-2; 9 nucleotides align to TRBD1. Germline V gene sequence: CDR1 SEHNR, CDR2 FQNEAQ (reference sequence). The CDR3 length is 16 residues. J lost 4 bases, V lost 1 base, and 7 bases had no gene match. CDR3 sequence: CASSLVGDRDAYGYTF. CDR3 DNA sequence: TGTGCCAGCAGCTTAGTAGGGGACAGGGACGCCTATGGCTACACCTTC.

The V gene is TRBV5-5, the J gene TRBJ2-7; TRBD1 agrees at 7 bases. The CDR3 length is 13 residues. Looked up from germline, CDR1 is SGHKS and CDR2 is YYEKEE (reference sequence). J lost 3 bases, V lost 2 bases, and 2 bases had no gene match. The CDR3: CASSFDRVYEQYF. The CDR3 DNA reads as TGTGCCAGCAGCTTTGACAGGGTCTACGAGCAGTACTTC.

The CDR3 spells CASSSPGLATKNIQYF. DNA for the CDR3: TGTGCCAGCAGTTCACCGGGACTAGCAACCAAAAACATTCAGTACTTC. This rearrangement joins TRBV27 to TRBJ2-4, with 9 positions matching TRBD2. From germline, CDR1 is MNHEY and CDR2 SMNVEV (reference sequence). V shed 4 bases, J shed 2 bases, and the junction held 6 bases outside the gene matches. This CDR3 spans 16 amino acids.

V and J are TRBV19 and TRBJ1-1; 7 nucleotides line up with TRBD1. The CDR3 has 14 amino acids. After removal of 7 bases from V and 4 bases from J, the junction contained 9 bases not matched to a gene. CDR1 LNHDA and CDR2 SQIVND come from the germline V gene (reference sequence). The CDR3, as DNA: TGTGCCAGTACCCCGAGGGGGCGGGGCACTGAAGCTTTCTTT. Translation gives CASTPRGRGTEAFF.

The V gene is TRBV2, the J gene TRBJ2-7, with D possibly being TRBD2 (6 bases). CDR3 length: 14 amino acids. The germline gives CDR1 SNHLY, CDR2 FYNNEI. The V end lost 10 bases, the J end lost 0 bases, and 16 bases lay between the germline ends. Here the CDR3 DNA reads TGTGCCACTAAACCGGGGGTATCCTCCTACGAGCAGTACTTC. The encoded protein is CATKPGVSSYEQYF.

The V and J genes are TRBV4-1 and TRBJ1-1, with TRBD1 as a possible D gene (6 bases). Germline V CDR1 and CDR2: MGHRA, YSYEKL. V lost 6 bases, J lost 6 bases, and 20 bases lay in between. CDR3 length: 15 residues. The CDR3, as DNA: TGCGCCAGCAGTCCTTCAACAGGGATGAGCGCTGAAGCTTTCTTT. Translated, it gives CASSPSTGMSAEAFF.

This sequence joins TRBV7-9 and TRBJ2-1, with a tentative D call TRBD1 (6 bases). CDR1 and CDR2 (germline): SEHNR, FQNEAQ (reference sequence). V was shortened by 5 bases and J by 4 bases, with 21 bases between the two germline ends. The CDR3 covers 17 residues. In DNA form, the CDR3 reads TGTGCCAGCAGCCGCCCCTCAGGGGACGTTAAGTACAATGAGCAGTTCTTC. Protein product: CASSRPSGDVKYNEQFF.

The V call is TRBV10-2, the J call TRBJ1-5, with TRBD1 as a possible D gene (5 bases). Trimming pared 0 bases from V and 3 bases from J, leaving 9 bases between. CDR3 length: 15 amino acids. From germline, CDR1 is WSHSY and CDR2 SAAADI. CDR3: CASSESEGVNQPQHF. CDR3 nucleotide sequence: TGCGCCAGCAGTGAGTCGGAAGGGGTCAATCAGCCCCAGCATTTT.

This sequence joins TRBV7-8 and TRBJ1-5; TRBD1 might be the D (6 bases). V was pared by 3 bases and J by 4 bases, with 10 bases between. Germline-derived CDR1 and CDR2 are SGHVS and FQNEAQ. CDR3 length: 14 residues. The CDR3 here is CASSFGTLNQPQHF. For the CDR3, the DNA is TGTGCCAGCAGCTTCGGGACACTAAATCAGCCCCAGCATTTT.

The gene calls are TRBV29-1 and TRBJ2-5, with D perhaps TRBD1 (6 bases). CDR3 size: 14 residues. The germline CDR1 and CDR2 sequences are SQVTM and ANQGSEA. V was cut by 1 base and J by 4 bases, with 13 bases left in between. The CDR3 region has the DNA TGCAGCGTTGAAGTGGGCAGGGGCCGAGAGACCCAGTACTTC. Translation gives CSVEVGRGRETQYF.

The gene calls are TRBV12-3 or TRBV12-4 and TRBJ1-5; TRBD1 matches 9 bases. V lost 6 bases, J lost 12 bases, and 6 bases stayed unmatched. The CDR3 is 12 residues long. The DNA of the CDR3 is TGTGCCAGCAGGGCTCCGGGACAGGGCCAGCATTTT. Translating it yields CASRAPGQGQHF.

This clone has a single count. The chain combines TRBV6-5 with TRBJ2-7; 7 bases map to TRBD1. The CDR3 extends over 14 amino acids. With V trimmed by 0 bases and J by 9 bases, 8 bases remained unmatched. Germline V gene lookup returns CDR1 MNHEY and CDR2 SVGAGI. The CDR3 loop is CASSYSNRGYGQYF. CDR3 sequence (DNA): TGTGCCAGCAGTTACTCGAACAGGGGATATGGGCAGTACTTC.